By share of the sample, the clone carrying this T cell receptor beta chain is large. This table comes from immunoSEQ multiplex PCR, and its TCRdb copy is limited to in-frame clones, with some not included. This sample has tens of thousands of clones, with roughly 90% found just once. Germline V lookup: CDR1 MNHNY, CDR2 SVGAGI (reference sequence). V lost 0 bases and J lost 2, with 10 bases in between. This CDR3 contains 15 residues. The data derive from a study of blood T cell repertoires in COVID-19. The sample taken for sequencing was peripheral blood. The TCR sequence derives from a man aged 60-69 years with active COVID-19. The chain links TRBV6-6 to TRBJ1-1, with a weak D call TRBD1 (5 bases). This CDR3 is CASSYSGELNTEAFF. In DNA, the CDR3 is TGTGCCAGCAGTTACTCAGGGGAACTCAACACTGAAGCTTTCTTT.